This T cell receptor beta chain stems from a study of relationships among human T cell subsets. Overall study results and limits: No significant subset differences appeared in V, D, J use, CDR3 length or N-additions. Regulatory and Th2 subsets had few clones over 100 reads, unlike CD8+ cytotoxic cells.

The CDR3 has 15 amino acids. CDR1 is MNHEY, CDR2 SMNVEV, per germline (reference sequence). The V end was cut by 8 bases, the J end by 2 bases, with 18 bases between. Remarks on this clonotype: Its specificity is unknown.

Anti-CD25 beads selected CD4+CD25+ regulatory T cells from positively selected CD4+ cells. T cell subsets were isolated with antibody-coated magnetic beads. Semiquantitative ARM-PCR amplified T cell receptor alpha and beta CDR3 regions from mRNA. ARM-PCR used tagged nested gene-specific primers, then communal superprimers for exponential amplification. One entry per CDR3 protein, called by TCRdb with MiXCR from the multiplex PCR reads. The table has about 14,000 distinct CDR3 sequences, about 60% seen once; the top ten hold around 1.9%. The genes are TRBV27 and TRBJ1-2; D possibly corresponds to TRBD1 (6 bases). The clonotype originates from a man aged 35 to 55 in good health. The sequencing sample was made of Tregs sorted from blood. CDR3 sequence (DNA): TGTGCCAGCGGACCTGGGGGGCGGGGGAACTATGGCTACACCTTC. It is translated as CASGPGGRGNYGYTF.